This T cell receptor (beta chain) was sequenced during a study of T cell responses to AZD1222 COVID-19 vaccine. Findings of the study overall: Just a handful of people given AZD1222 tested seropositive at baseline. Dominant at 160-218 and 743-854, vaccine-associated CD4 TCRs also spanned spike.

Assay: immunoSEQ multiplex PCR; the TCRdb copy retains only in-frame clones and omits some. The table lists roughly 150,000 clones, 94% of them singletons. Notes on this clone: Its antigen is currently unknown.

There are 16 residues in the CDR3. The V gene's germline CDR1 is SNHLY and CDR2 FYNNEI. With V trimmed by 6 bases and J by 1 base, 8 bases remained unmatched. The TCR originated in an adult who received the AZD1222 COVID-19 vaccine. The sample consisted of peripheral blood, taken 28 days after the second AZD1222 dose. The chain combines TRBV2 with TRBJ1-1, with 10 bases aligning to TRBD1. The chain's CDR3 is CASRMTGGAGNTEAFF. CDR3 sequence (DNA): TGTGCCAGCAGGATGACAGGGGGCGCGGGGAACACTGAAGCTTTCTTT.